The next 14 T cell receptor beta chains were all read from a single sample in a study of cytomegalovirus exposure and HLA in healthy donors. A multiplex PCR was run with 60 Vbeta primers and 13 Jbeta primers. The method was immunoSEQ multiplex PCR; TCRdb's version includes in-frame clones alone and lacks a portion of them. This table has around 150,000 clones, over 50% appearing once. Sequenced: PBMCs. The source is a human donor in good health.

This clone was detected only once. The CDR3 region has the DNA TGTGCCAGCAGTTCGAGCGGGGGGCCCTACGAGCAGTACTTC. Translated, it gives CASSSSGGPYEQYF. The rearrangement links TRBV28 to TRBJ2-7; 9 bases are shared with TRBD2. V was pared by 4 bases and J by 2 bases, with 3 bases of the junction left unmatched. CDR1 is MDHEN, CDR2 SYDVKM, per germline. The length of the CDR3 is 14 residues.

The V gene is TRBV5-5, the J gene TRBJ2-7, with 10 positions matching TRBD1. CDR1 and CDR2 (germline): SGHKS, YYEKEE (reference sequence). Germline trimming cut 4 bases from V and 4 bases from J; bases unmatched to any gene: 8. The CDR3 is 15 residues long. The CDR3 sequence: CASSAGQGGLYEQYF. Written as DNA, the CDR3 is TGTGCCAGCAGCGCAGGACAGGGGGGCCTATACGAGCAGTACTTC.

Points on this clone: A read error may account for a junction end that differs from germline. The chain couples TRBV7-9 to TRBJ2-7; TRBD1 is a possible D gene (6 bases). This CDR3 has 19 amino acids. From germline, CDR1 is SEHNR and CDR2 FQNEAQ (reference sequence). This CDR3 reads CASSLAHFTQGPSSYERYF. In nucleotides, the CDR3 is TGTGCCAGCAGCTTAGCCCACTTCACGCAGGGGCCCTCATCCTACGAGCGGTACTTC.

The rearrangement uses TRBV18 and TRBJ2-7; 13 bases are a match to TRBD2. In germline, CDR1 is KGHSH, CDR2 LQKENI. This CDR3 has 15 amino acids. J gave up 6 bases and V 0 bases, and 2 bases lay outside the gene matches. This CDR3 is CASSPPGLAGSEQYF. The DNA for the CDR3 is TGTGCCAGCTCACCACCGGGACTAGCGGGATCCGAGCAGTACTTC.

The genes are TRBV6-5 and TRBJ2-7; unclear D gene. CDR1 and CDR2 (germline): MNHEY, SVGAGI. V was clipped by 7 bases and J by 2 bases, with 6 bases between them. CDR3 length: 11 amino acids. The CDR3 nucleotides read TGTGCCAGCACAGGAACCTACGAGCAGTACTTC. Translation: CASTGTYEQYF.

This chain links TRBV5-4 with TRBJ2-5; a possible D gene is TRBD1 (5 bases). The V gene lost 0 bases and the J gene lost 1 base, with 10 bases spanning the gap. CDR3 length: 15 residues. Germline loops: CDR1 SGHNT, CDR2 YYREEE (reference sequence). The CDR3 DNA reads as TGTGCCAGCAGCTTGGGGCAGGGTGTCCAAGAGACCCAGTACTTC. It codes for CASSLGQGVQETQYF.

Only a few counts were recorded for this clone. The gene calls are TRBV5-4 and TRBJ2-6; TRBD1 matches at 7 bases. V was clipped by 4 bases and J by 3 bases; unmatched bases: 4. This CDR3 comprises 15 residues. Germline CDR1 SGHNT, CDR2 YYREEE (reference sequence). The CDR3: CASSPTGVGANVLTF. For the CDR3, the DNA is TGTGCCAGCAGCCCCACAGGGGTTGGGGCCAACGTCCTGACTTTC.

The CDR3 coding sequence is TGTGCCAGCAGCCTGAGAGCGGGAGGGTCCTACAATGAGCAGTTCTTC. This gives the protein CASSLRAGGSYNEQFF. This chain uses TRBV7-9 with TRBJ2-1; 10 nucleotides agree with TRBD2. The CDR3 runs to 16 residues. Trimming removed 5 bases from V and 1 base from J; junction bases left unmatched: 5. In germline, CDR1 is SEHNR, CDR2 FQNEAQ (reference sequence). Combining the CDR3 with reference TRBV7-9 and TRBJ2-1 gives the whole variable domain DTGVSQNPRHKITKRGQNVTFRCDPISEHNRLYWYRQTLGQGPEFLTYFQNEAQLEKSRLLSDRFSAERPKGSFSTLEIQRTEQGDSAMYLCASSLRAGGSYNEQFFGPGTRLTVL.

The V call is TRBV29-1, the J call TRBJ2-6; 10 positions agree with TRBD1. V dropped 5 bases and J dropped 2; count of bases not matched to a gene: 6. The CDR3 has 16 residues. CDR1 is SQVTM and CDR2 is ANQGSEA in the germline V gene. The CDR3 DNA reads TGCAGCGTTCCCGGCGGACAGGGGGCTGGGGCCAACGTCCTGACTTTC. Residues: CSVPGGQGAGANVLTF.

This clone was detected once. The gene calls are TRBV7-2 and TRBJ2-7; D remains unclear. The CDR3 is 13 residues long. The V end was cut by 1 base, the J end by 1 base, with 5 bases between. Germline assignment: CDR1 SGHTA and CDR2 FQGNSA. The CDR3 nucleotides are TGTGCCAGCAGCTTAGGGGCGTCCTACGAGCAGTACTTC. Protein: CASSLGASYEQYF.

This sequence joins TRBV7-9 and TRBJ2-1; D unresolved. Germline-derived CDR1 and CDR2 are SEHNR and FQNEAQ (reference sequence). With 4 bases removed from V and 3 bases from J, the gap between germline ends came to 19 bases. The CDR3 totals 17 residues. The CDR3 sequence is CASSSESLLIDYNEQFF. Written as DNA, the CDR3 is TGTGCCAGCAGCTCCGAAAGTTTACTAATTGACTACAATGAGCAGTTCTTC.

The chain is built from TRBV13 and TRBJ2-2; D not resolved. Germline CDR1 and CDR2: PRHDT and FYEKMQ (reference sequence). The CDR3 sequence is 14 residues long. V dropped 5 bases and J dropped 8 bases, with 15 bases sitting between them. CDR3 nucleotide sequence: TGTGCCAGCAGCCCCGGGTCGTTCCAAGGGGAGCTGTTTTTT. Protein: CASSPGSFQGELFF.

The chain employs TRBV27 and TRBJ2-7, with TRBD2 matching 8 bases. The germline gives CDR1 MNHEY, CDR2 SMNVEV (reference sequence). The CDR3 consists of 13 residues. Trimming cost V 10 bases and J 0 bases; bases outside gene matches: 5. This CDR3 is CATTTSDSYEQYF. Written as DNA, the CDR3 is TGTGCCACTACGACTAGCGACTCCTACGAGCAGTACTTC.

The chain links TRBV7-8 to TRBJ2-3; D is unclear. V was clipped by 5 bases and J by 2 bases, with 11 bases between them. This CDR3 is built from 14 residues. The germline V gene encodes CDR1 SGHVS and CDR2 FQNEAQ. CDR3 DNA: TGTGCCAGCAGCGCTAGAGAGTACACAGATACGCAGTATTTT. It specifies CASSAREYTDTQYF.